These 22 T cell receptor beta chains came from one sample sequenced in a study of lymphopenia after photon versus proton radiotherapy. Profiling relied on immunoSEQ multiplex PCR, and the TCRdb table lists in-frame clones only, not all of them. The sample lists approximately 58,000 clones; more than 70% were seen once. The sample in question was peripheral blood, obtained from a patient treated with photon-based radiotherapy. The receptors stem from a man aged 45 to 65 with gastric cancer.

This chain uses TRBV5-1 with TRBJ2-2; no firm D call. Germline V gene sequence: CDR1 SGHRS, CDR2 YFSETQ. The CDR3 covers 13 residues. Trimming removed 4 bases from V and 6 bases from J, with 10 bases in between. This chain's CDR3 is CASSVQPAGELFF. The CDR3 coding sequence is TGCGCCAGCAGCGTCCAGCCTGCCGGGGAGCTGTTTTTT.

A word on this clone: This same CDR3 is encoded by further DNA sequences in the sample. V gene TRBV18 combines with J gene TRBJ1-1; D gene unclear. This CDR3 contains 14 residues. Trimming pared 4 bases from V and 1 base from J, leaving 10 bases between. Germline CDR1 KGHSH, CDR2 LQKENI. The CDR3 here is CASSLAQRNTEAFF. The CDR3 DNA reads TGTGCCAGCTCACTGGCCCAGCGGAACACTGAAGCTTTCTTT. Combining the CDR3 with reference TRBV18 and TRBJ1-1 gives the whole variable domain NAGVMQNPRHLVRRRGQEARLRCSPMKGHSHVYWYRQLPEEGLKFMVYLQKENIIDESGMPKERFSAEFPKEGPSILRIQQVVRGDSAAYFCASSLAQRNTEAFFGQGTRLTVV.

CDR3 loop: CATSRGWGREDEQFF. CDR3 coding DNA: TGTGCCACCAGCAGAGGTTGGGGGAGGGAGGATGAGCAGTTCTTC. The chain is built from TRBV15 and TRBJ2-1, with 7 nucleotides matching TRBD2. This CDR3 has 15 residues. The trim removed 1 base at V and 8 bases at J, leaving 8 bases unmatched. CDR1 LNHNV and CDR2 YYDKDF come from the germline V gene (reference sequence).

The chain uses TRBV4-1 and TRBJ2-3; a possible D gene is TRBD2 (6 bases). The germline V gene encodes CDR1 MGHRA and CDR2 YSYEKL. The CDR3 totals 14 residues. With 1 base removed from V and 4 bases from J, the gap between germline ends came to 9 bases. This chain's CDR3 is CASSQAGVADTQYF. CDR3 nucleotide sequence: TGCGCCAGCAGCCAAGCGGGAGTGGCAGATACGCAGTATTTT.

The rearrangement joins TRBV11-2 to TRBJ2-1; D is uncertain. Germline lookup yields CDR1 SGHAT and CDR2 FQNNGV. V lost 4 bases to trimming and J lost 2 bases, with 6 bases between them. The CDR3 length is 13 residues. The CDR3 nucleotides read TGTGCCAGCAGCTCCGACACCTACAATGAGCAGTTCTTC. This encodes CASSSDTYNEQFF.

The V and J genes are TRBV7-2 and TRBJ1-1, with D unresolved. This CDR3 spans 14 amino acids. Trimming took off 3 bases at V and 1 base at J, with 9 bases between the two ends. CDR1 and CDR2 from the germline V gene are SGHTA and FQGNSA. CDR3 region: CASSFRRENTEAFF. DNA for the CDR3: TGTGCCAGCAGCTTCCGGAGGGAGAACACTGAAGCTTTCTTT. Filled out from reference TRBV7-2 and TRBJ1-1, the complete variable domain reads GAGVSQSPSNKVTEKGKDVELRCDPISGHTALYWYRQSLGQGLEFLIYFQGNSAPDKSGLPSDRFSAERTGGSVSTLTIQRTQQEDSAVYLCASSFRRENTEAFFGQGTRLTVV.

The rearrangement joins TRBV19 to TRBJ1-1, with TRBD1 matching over 7 bases. The length of the CDR3 is 14 residues. Per germline, CDR1 LNHDA and CDR2 SQIVND (reference sequence). V lost 6 bases to trimming and J lost 3 bases; unmatched junction nucleotides: 7. CDR3 in amino acids: CASSITGEDTEAFF. The CDR3 nucleotides are TGTGCCAGTAGCATTACAGGGGAGGACACTGAAGCTTTCTTT.

The V call is TRBV28, the J call TRBJ1-5; D not certain. This CDR3 has 13 residues. The V end lost 4 bases, the J end lost 5 bases, and 9 bases lay between the germline ends. CDR1 MDHEN and CDR2 SYDVKM come from the germline V gene. CDR3 nucleotide sequence: TGTGCCAGCAGTTATGGAGTTGATCAGCCCCAGCATTTT. Its translation is CASSYGVDQPQHF.

This chain joins TRBV7-6 and TRBJ1-1; 10 bases are shared with TRBD1. The CDR3 runs 15 residues. Germline values: CDR1 SGHVS, CDR2 FNYEAQ. V was clipped by 2 bases and J by 5 bases; unmatched bases: 5. The CDR3 DNA follows: TGTGCCAGCAGCTTACATTGGGACAGGGGAACTGAAGCTTTCTTT. Translating it yields CASSLHWDRGTEAFF.

The chain uses TRBV9 and TRBJ2-7, with D perhaps given as TRBD1 or TRBD2 (5 bases each). V gave up 3 bases and J gave up 3 bases, with 7 bases separating them. The length of the CDR3 is 12 residues. Germline V gene lookup returns CDR1 SGDLS and CDR2 YYNGEE. The CDR3 DNA reads as TGTGCCAGCAGCGGGGACGGCTACGAGCAGTACTTC. Residues: CASSGDGYEQYF.

CDR3 sequence: CASSLESRRGAAFF. The CDR3 DNA reads TGTGCCAGCAGCTTAGAGTCGCGCAGGGGCGCAGCTTTCTTT. The chain links TRBV7-9 to TRBJ1-1; maybe TRBD1 (6 bases). Germline V CDR1 and CDR2: SEHNR, FQNEAQ (reference sequence). The V end was cut by 1 base, the J end by 10 bases, with 16 bases between. The CDR3 is 14 residues long.

This clone was found a few times. The chain combines TRBV11-2 with TRBJ1-3; D gene ambiguous. Germline-derived CDR1 and CDR2 are SGHAT and FQNNGV. Deletions cut 5 bases from V and 2 bases from J, with 16 bases between. The CDR3 is 16 amino acids. The CDR3 region is CASSPLGGVTGNTIYF. CDR3 nucleotides: TGTGCCAGCAGCCCCCTAGGAGGAGTGACTGGAAACACCATATATTTT.

The chain combines TRBV2 with TRBJ1-2; D unclear. The CDR3 consists of 14 residues. CDR1 SNHLY and CDR2 FYNNEI come from the germline V gene. Trimming removed 5 bases from V and 8 bases from J, with 18 bases in between. CDR3 in amino acids: CASSRTVLYGGYTF. CDR3 sequence (DNA): TGTGCCAGCAGTCGGACGGTACTCTATGGCGGCTACACCTTC.

The chain combines TRBV19 with TRBJ1-1, with TRBD1 matching 7 bases. Germline V gene lookup returns CDR1 LNHDA and CDR2 SQIVND (reference sequence). The CDR3 covers 14 residues. Trimming cost V 5 bases and J 2 bases; bases outside gene matches: 5. CDR3 region: CASSATGYNTEAFF. DNA for the CDR3: TGTGCCAGTAGTGCGACAGGGTATAACACTGAAGCTTTCTTT.

The chain is built from TRBV9 and TRBJ2-1, with D possibly matching TRBD2 (6 bases). V was clipped by 0 bases and J by 5 bases, with 12 bases between them. The CDR3 spans 15 residues. Germline V gene sequence: CDR1 SGDLS, CDR2 YYNGEE. The CDR3 reads CASSVAGTHNNEQFF. As DNA, the CDR3 is TGTGCCAGCAGCGTAGCGGGGACTCACAACAATGAGCAGTTCTTC.

This clone was picked up one time. The chain joins TRBV6-6 to TRBJ1-1, with 7 bases identical to TRBD1. The CDR3 covers 14 residues. Trimming cost V 0 bases and J 6 bases; bases outside gene matches: 4. Per germline, CDR1 MNHNY and CDR2 SVGAGI (reference sequence). CDR3: CASSYSPGQPEAFF. Written as DNA, the CDR3 is TGTGCCAGCAGTTACTCCCCGGGACAGCCTGAAGCTTTCTTT.

This clone was observed a few times. The genes are TRBV6-5 and TRBJ1-2; TRBD1 agrees at 7 bases. This CDR3 comprises 14 residues. Looked up from germline, CDR1 is MNHEY and CDR2 is SVGAGI. After removal of 6 bases from V and 3 bases from J, the junction contained 7 bases not matched to a gene. The CDR3 spells CASSRGTEHYGYTF. In DNA form, the CDR3 reads TGTGCCAGCAGCCGCGGGACAGAGCACTATGGCTACACCTTC.

The gene calls are TRBV6-4 and TRBJ2-1; 11 bases are a match to TRBD2. CDR3 size: 21 residues. Per the germline V gene, CDR1 is MRHNA and CDR2 is SNTAGT. V gave up 6 bases and J gave up 1 base; unmatched junction bases: 20. In DNA form, the CDR3 reads TGTGCCAGCAGGGACAGTGGGGTCCCGGGACTAGCGGATTTTTCCTACAATGAGCAGTTCTTC. Translation: CASRDSGVPGLADFSYNEQFF.

The count of this clone is one. The chain uses TRBV7-9 and TRBJ2-7, with D maybe TRBD1 (5 bases). V dropped 3 bases and J dropped 5 bases, with 11 bases sitting between them. Germline CDR1 is SEHNR and CDR2 is FQNEAQ (reference sequence). The CDR3 covers 13 residues. The CDR3 DNA reads as TGTGCCAGCAGCTTTGGCAGGGTAGACGAGCAGTACTTC. Translating it yields CASSFGRVDEQYF.

This sequence joins TRBV9 and TRBJ2-7; unclear D gene. The CDR3 consists of 12 residues. V was cut by 3 bases and J by 3 bases, with 7 bases left in between. Germline V gene sequence: CDR1 SGDLS, CDR2 YYNGEE. CDR3 sequence: CASSDGGYEQYF. DNA of the CDR3: TGTGCCAGCAGCGACGGTGGCTACGAGCAGTACTTC.

This chain links TRBV11-3 with TRBJ2-1; D might be TRBD1 or TRBD2, each matching 5 bases. V lost 5 bases and J 0 bases, leaving 17 bases between the germline ends. Germline lookup yields CDR1 SGHNT and CDR2 YENEEA. The CDR3 covers 17 residues. CDR3 loop: CASSRGAGTRSYNEQFF. CDR3 sequence (DNA): TGTGCCAGCAGCCGAGGGGCCGGGACCCGCTCCTACAATGAGCAGTTCTTC.

The J gene is TRBJ2-7, the V gene TRBV7-3; possibly TRBD2 for D (9 bases). The CDR3 has 18 amino acids. Trimming pared 5 bases from V and 4 bases from J, leaving 27 bases between. The germline CDR1 and CDR2 sequences are SGHTA and FQGTGA. Written as DNA, the CDR3 is TGTGCCAGCAGCCCAACAGGGGGGATTGCGGGAGGGCCATACGAGCAGTACTTC. Protein sequence: CASSPTGGIAGGPYEQYF.